The text below deals with one T cell receptor beta chain. Antigen specificity is unknown. It was healthy bone marrow donors who served as donors. These data belong to a study of cytomegalovirus exposure and HLA in healthy donors. Study-level findings and limits: Among TCR beta chains, those listed as cytomegalovirus-associated numbered approximately 150. Earlier analysis yielded a pattern in which most TCR beta V segments were productive about 87% or about 30% of the time. After further analysis at a later stage, under 20,000 TCR beta sequences were associated with HLA alleles at 0.05 false discovery rate.

This PCR relied on a set of 60 Vbeta primers and 13 Jbeta primers. Assay used: immunoSEQ multiplex PCR; TCRdb lists only in-frame clones, some missing. The data show around 190,000 clones, around three quarters seen once. The receptor's source is a man aged 30 to 39 in good health and CMV-seronegative. Sequenced sample: PBMCs.

The CDR3 DNA reads TGTGCCAGCAGCTTATCCACCTACTCCTACGAGCAGTACTTC. This gives the protein CASSLSTYSYEQYF. V gene TRBV7-8 combines with J gene TRBJ2-7; D is unresolved. V was cut by 2 bases and J by 0 bases, with 8 bases left in between. The CDR3 is made up of 14 amino acids. Germline CDR1 reads SGHVS; CDR2 reads FQNEAQ.